The count of the clone carrying this TCR beta chain is one. Clones were read by immunoSEQ multiplex PCR, and TCRdb kept only the in-frame ones, dropping some. This sample yields 65,000 to 75,000 clones, of which approximately 87% are seen a single time; 5% to 6.5% belongs to the top ten. These data come from a study of OX40 agonist ivuxolimab in advanced cancers. Looking at the study overall: An anti-OX40 (CD134) antibody with agonistic activity, ivuxolimab, was administered to patients. Each patient was given ivuxolimab into a vein every 2 weeks, at 0.01 to 10 mg/kg.

Autoimmune disease history or systemic immunosuppression led to patients being barred. Germline V CDR1 and CDR2: MNHNS, SASEGT. There are 12 residues in the CDR3. The germline V and J ends were trimmed by 5 bases and 2 bases, with 6 bases remaining between them. The chain recombines TRBV6-1 with TRBJ1-2; TRBD1 is a possible D gene (6 bases). Specimen: CD4+ or CD8+ T cells sorted from blood, collected in a trial of the OX40 agonist ivuxolimab. The TCR was taken from an adult with an advanced solid tumor such as melanoma, head and neck, liver or kidney cancer. CDR3 in amino acids: CASSTGNYGYTF. CDR3 bases: TGTGCCAGCAGTACAGGGAACTATGGCTACACCTTC.